This T cell receptor beta chain came from a study of Tregs in tolerant kidney transplant recipients. Findings of the study overall: Nucleotide sequences could not be compared across some patients' samples due to primer changes. Validation in larger populations is needed because few patients were studied.

About this clone itself: What it recognizes is unknown. The read ends 3 residues before the CDR3 terminus; that terminus is restored from the germline J gene.

Only in-frame clones appear in the TCRdb table, and some are missing; sequencing was by immunoSEQ multiplex PCR. This table lists about 23,000 clones. Related graft donors supplied nonmyeloablative bone marrow transplants, and mixed chimerism was transient. The CDR3 runs 12 residues. Germline V gene data show CDR1 as SNHLY and CDR2 as FYNNEI. V was pared by 11 bases and J by 6 bases, with 16 bases between. The clonotype originates from a human patient who received a combined kidney and bone marrow transplant. T cells may partly derive from the graft donor. The source material was CD4+ T cells from blood (PBMCs), sampled 6 months after the transplant. The chain links TRBV2 to TRBJ1-2; D not certain. The sequenced part of the CDR3 DNA is TGTGCCGGCGGGGTGGGGAGGGATGGC. Its protein product is CAGGVGRDG. The whole CDR3 sequence is CAGGVGRDGYTF.